The 6 T cell receptor beta chains in this list originate from one sample, sequenced in a study of T-cell reconstitution after alpha-beta-depleted transplantation in children. The authors prepared the TCRbeta library with unique molecular identifiers. One entry per CDR3 protein results from TCRdb running MiXCR on the PCR reads. The sample lists a few hundred thousand distinct CDR3 sequences; approximately 10% were seen once. Sample: PBMCs from the stem cell graft donor, taken from the stem cell graft. The receptors come from a human donor who donated a stem cell graft to a child with acute myeloid leukemia.

This clonotype was seen more than once but under ten times. This chain uses TRBV9 with TRBJ2-1; unclear D gene. CDR3 length: 15 amino acids. CDR1 and CDR2 from the germline V gene are SGDLS and YYNGEE. V lost 0 bases and J 0 bases, leaving 7 bases between the germline ends. CDR3 sequence reads: CASSVGKSSYNEQFF. The CDR3 DNA reads as TGTGCCAGCAGCGTAGGTAAGAGCTCCTACAATGAGCAGTTCTTC.

This clonotype was counted ten times or more. The rearrangement uses TRBV10-3 and TRBJ2-5; unclear D gene. In germline, CDR1 is ENHRY, CDR2 SYGVKD. This CDR3 spans 12 amino acids. V was shortened by 2 bases and J by 4 bases, with 5 bases between the two germline ends. CDR3 protein: CAISEEAETQYF. In DNA, the CDR3 is TGTGCCATCAGTGAGGAGGCAGAGACCCAGTACTTC.

In its sample, this clonotype was seen a few times. The rearrangement joins TRBV29-1 to TRBJ2-3; TRBD1 might be the D (5 bases). V was shortened by 0 bases and J by 1 base, with 14 bases between the two germline ends. The CDR3 extends over 16 amino acids. CDR1 and CDR2 (germline): SQVTM, ANQGSEA. CDR3 coding DNA: TGCAGCGTTGAAGACCGACAGTCATCCCGCACAGATACGCAGTATTTT. Residues: CSVEDRQSSRTDTQYF.

This clonotype has at least ten counts. The CDR3 sequence is CSVALSGLSYEQYF. The CDR3 region has the DNA TGCAGCGTTGCTCTGTCGGGCCTCTCCTACGAGCAGTACTTC. The chain employs TRBV29-1 and TRBJ2-7, with D unclear. The CDR3 length is 14 residues. V gave up 4 bases and J gave up 0 bases, with 13 bases separating them. Germline CDR1 and CDR2: SQVTM and ANQGSEA.

This clonotype was observed a handful of times. V usage is TRBV20-1 and J usage is TRBJ2-7; D unclear. This CDR3 spans 11 amino acids. With 1 base removed from V and 3 bases from J, the gap between germline ends came to 4 bases. The V gene's germline CDR1 is DFQATT and CDR2 SNEGSKA (reference sequence). CDR3 amino acids: CSARANYEQYF. The CDR3 DNA sequence: TGCAGTGCTAGAGCCAACTACGAGCAGTACTTC.

This clonotype was seen ten or more times. V is TRBV12-3 or TRBV12-4 and J is TRBJ2-5, with a possible D match to TRBD2 (5 bases). The CDR3 is made up of 14 amino acids. The V and J ends lost 6 bases and 5 bases respectively, with 16 bases between them. The CDR3 loop is CASSKRHPPETQYF. As DNA, the CDR3 is TGTGCCAGCAGCAAGCGGCATCCGCCGGAGACCCAGTACTTC.